These 23 T cell receptor beta chains share one sample of origin, sequenced in a study of early T cells in non-severe SARS-CoV-2 infection. Using its own MiXCR run on the 5' RACE reads, TCRdb lists one record per CDR3 protein. The sample has some 49,000 distinct CDR3 sequences, 12% seen once. Sequenced sample: whole blood. These receptor sequences come from an adult who was a healthcare worker with PCR-confirmed SARS-CoV-2 infection or an uninfected control (not recorded which).

This clonotype was recorded many times. J is TRBJ2-6 and V is TRBV28; unclear D gene. Germline values: CDR1 MDHEN, CDR2 SYDVKM. This CDR3 region has 17 residues. Trimming left V 4 bases short and J 0 bases short, with 13 bases between. The CDR3 DNA sequence: TGTGCCAGCAGTTCCCCCCTACCCAGCTCTGGGGCCAACGTCCTGACTTTC. It encodes CASSSPLPSSGANVLTF. The entire variable domain, with the rest obtained from reference TRBV28 and TRBJ2-6, is as follows: DVKVTQSSRYLVKRTGEKVFLECVQDMDHENMFWYRQDPGLGLRLIYFSYDVKMKEKGDIPEGYSVSREKKERFSLILESASTNQTSMYLCASSSPLPSSGANVLTFGAGSRLTVL.

This clonotype was found many times. The V gene is TRBV18, the J gene TRBJ2-1; D tentatively fits TRBD1 or TRBD2 (5 bases each). The length of the CDR3 is 12 residues. Germline values: CDR1 KGHSH, CDR2 LQKENI. V dropped 1 base and J dropped 8 bases, with 6 bases sitting between them. Written as DNA, the CDR3 is TGTGCCAGCTCACCACGAGGGGATGAGCAGTTCTTC. Its translation: CASSPRGDEQFF.

This clonotype was counted ten times or more. The gene calls are TRBV9 and TRBJ2-3; 9 bases agree with TRBD2. Germline V gives CDR1 SGDLS, CDR2 YYNGEE. The V gene end was trimmed by 4 bases and the J gene end by 0 bases; junction bases not matched to a gene: 6. CDR3 length: 16 residues. CDR3 region: CASSMIAGESTDTQYF. CDR3 DNA sequence: TGTGCCAGCAGCATGATAGCGGGGGAAAGCACAGATACGCAGTATTTT.

This clonotype was seen at least ten times. The CDR3 DNA is TGTGCCAGTAGTTACCTACGCACAGATACGCAGTATTTT. Translated, it gives CASSYLRTDTQYF. The rearrangement joins TRBV19 to TRBJ2-3; D is ambiguous. Trimming stripped 5 bases from V and 1 base from J, with 7 bases between. The CDR3 loop spans 13 amino acids. CDR1 and CDR2 (germline): LNHDA, SQIVND (reference sequence).

There are a few counts of this clonotype. The chain links TRBV7-2 to TRBJ2-3; TRBD2 aligns across 13 bases. The ends lost 7 bases at V and 2 bases at J; junction bases unmatched: 12. The CDR3 loop spans 18 amino acids. CDR1 and CDR2 from the germline V gene are SGHTA and FQGNSA. The CDR3 coding sequence is TGTGCCAGCAACATTCGGACTAGCGGGGGTCCTCTCACAGATACGCAGTATTTT. As protein: CASNIRTSGGPLTDTQYF.

The sample holds a few counts of this clonotype. The chain uses TRBV7-9 and TRBJ1-6; D perhaps matches TRBD1 (5 bases). This CDR3 comprises 12 residues. Deletions cut 5 bases from V and 13 bases from J, with 12 bases between. Per the germline V gene, CDR1 is SEHNR and CDR2 is FQNEAQ (reference sequence). In DNA, the CDR3 is TGTGCCAGCAGCCCCGACAGCAGTCCCCTCCACTTT. It yields the protein CASSPDSSPLHF.

In its sample, this clonotype was seen a few times. The chain is built from TRBV10-3 and TRBJ2-3; D gene uncertain. The CDR3 runs 11 residues. V lost 11 bases and J 4 bases, leaving 10 bases between the germline ends. Germline values: CDR1 ENHRY, CDR2 SYGVKD. Written as DNA, the CDR3 is TGTGCCCCCAGTAGGCCAGATACGCAGTATTTT. Residues: CAPSRPDTQYF.

This clonotype was detected ten times or more. The gene calls are TRBV6-5 and TRBJ2-5; 9 bases align to TRBD2. The length of the CDR3 is 15 residues. Trimming cost V 0 bases and J 5 bases; bases outside gene matches: 4. Germline V CDR1 and CDR2: MNHEY, SVGAGI. In DNA, the CDR3 is TGTGCCAGCAGTTACTCGGCGGGGGGGCCTGAGACCCAGTACTTC. It specifies CASSYSAGGPETQYF.

This clonotype was counted many times. The chain has TRBV20-1 and TRBJ2-5; 8 bases are a match to TRBD2. Trimming removed 2 bases from V and 5 bases from J; junction bases left unmatched: 7. The CDR3 extends over 14 amino acids. CDR1 is DFQATT and CDR2 is SNEGSKA in the germline V gene (reference sequence). CDR3 sequence (DNA): TGCAGTGCTAGAACTAGCGGTAACAGTGAGACCCAGTACTTC. The encoded protein is CSARTSGNSETQYF.

This clonotype occurred a few times. J is TRBJ2-7 and V is TRBV9; TRBD2 aligns across 7 bases. The CDR3 runs to 15 residues. J was trimmed by 2 bases and V by 0 bases; bases with no gene match: 5. The V gene's germline CDR1 is SGDLS and CDR2 YYNGEE. CDR3 DNA: TGTGCCAGCAGCGTAGGGCTAGCGGAGGCCTACGAGCAGTACTTC. It encodes CASSVGLAEAYEQYF.

This clonotype was counted many times. The CDR3 nucleotides read TGCAGCGTTGACGGGGGTCGCACAGATACGCAGTATTTT. Its protein product is CSVDGGRTDTQYF. V gene TRBV29-1 combines with J gene TRBJ2-3; maybe TRBD2 (6 bases). Trimming took 3 bases from V and 1 from J, leaving 8 bases between them. This CDR3 comprises 13 residues. CDR1 SQVTM and CDR2 ANQGSEA come from the germline V gene.

The CDR3 sequence is CASSLGTNNEQFF. CDR3 sequence (DNA): TGTGCCAGCAGTTTAGGCACAAACAATGAGCAGTTCTTC. The chain is built from TRBV28 and TRBJ2-1, with D uncertain. Germline loops: CDR1 MDHEN, CDR2 SYDVKM. Trimming removed 2 bases at V and 5 bases at J, with 7 bases between. The CDR3 runs to 13 residues.

This clonotype has a count of ten or more. This chain's CDR3 is CASRSLGRGNQPQHF. CDR3 DNA sequence: TGTGCCAGCAGATCCTTGGGGAGGGGCAATCAGCCCCAGCATTTT. V gene TRBV28 combines with J gene TRBJ1-5; D is uncertain. Trimming left V 6 bases short and J 2 bases short, with 14 bases between. Germline CDR1 reads MDHEN; CDR2 reads SYDVKM. The CDR3 totals 15 residues. The variable domain in full, completed from reference TRBV28 and TRBJ1-5, reads DVKVTQSSRYLVKRTGEKVFLECVQDMDHENMFWYRQDPGLGLRLIYFSYDVKMKEKGDIPEGYSVSREKKERFSLILESASTNQTSMYLCASRSLGRGNQPQHFGDGTRLSIL.

This clonotype was counted many times. The gene calls are TRBV29-1 and TRBJ2-1; TRBD2 matches at 7 bases. Looked up from germline, CDR1 is SQVTM and CDR2 is ANQGSEA. This CDR3 is built from 16 residues. V gave up 1 base and J gave up 0 bases; unmatched junction bases: 6. CDR3 sequence (DNA): TGCAGCGTTGAAGGTAGCGGGCTGAGCTCCTACAATGAGCAGTTCTTC. Translated, it gives CSVEGSGLSSYNEQFF.

The V gene is TRBV24-1, the J gene TRBJ2-1; D assignment may be TRBD1 or TRBD2 (5 bases each). This CDR3 region has 13 residues. V lost 7 bases and J 4 bases, leaving 10 bases between the germline ends. Per the germline V gene, CDR1 is KGHDR and CDR2 is SFDVKD. The CDR3 protein is CATSTGAYNEQFF. The CDR3 DNA sequence: TGTGCCACCAGCACCGGGGCTTACAATGAGCAGTTCTTC.

This clonotype was recorded at least ten times. This sequence joins TRBV24-1 and TRBJ2-1; 9 bases map to TRBD1. CDR1 and CDR2 (germline): KGHDR, SFDVKD. This CDR3 has 15 amino acids. V lost 2 bases, J lost 10 bases, and 8 bases stayed unmatched. CDR3 DNA: TGTGCCACCAGTGATTACACCACAGGGGGCTACGAGCAGTTCTTC. Amino acid sequence: CATSDYTTGGYEQFF.

The CDR3 DNA reads as TGTGCCAGCACGGGACGGTATAGCAATCAGCCCCAGCATTTT. Amino acids: CASTGRYSNQPQHF. V and J are TRBV12-3 or TRBV12-4 and TRBJ1-5, with D tentatively TRBD1 (5 bases). V gave up 7 bases and J gave up 0 bases, with 10 bases separating them. The CDR3 contains 14 residues.

The chain links TRBV3-1 to TRBJ1-2, with D unclear. The CDR3 extends over 16 amino acids. Germline V lookup: CDR1 LGHDT, CDR2 YNNKEL (reference sequence). With 5 bases removed from V and 2 bases from J, the gap between germline ends came to 18 bases. The CDR3 sequence: CASSLWTGGINYGYTF. In DNA, the CDR3 is TGTGCCAGCAGCTTATGGACGGGCGGAATCAACTATGGCTACACCTTC.

The chain carries TRBV12-3 or TRBV12-4 and TRBJ2-2, with TRBD2 matching 14 bases. The CDR3 consists of 18 residues. The V segment lost 2 bases and the J segment 0 bases; nucleotides outside the gene matches: 2. The CDR3 loop is CASSLSGLAGANTGELFF. The DNA of the CDR3 is TGTGCCAGCAGTTTATCGGGACTAGCGGGAGCGAACACCGGGGAGCTGTTTTTT.

This clonotype has a count of ten or more. This rearrangement joins TRBV20-1 to TRBJ1-6, with D unresolved. Germline V gene sequence: CDR1 DFQATT, CDR2 SNEGSKA (reference sequence). CDR3 length equals 12 residues. V lost 0 bases and J lost 8, with 5 bases in between. CDR3 residues: CSARDADSPLHF. CDR3 bases: TGCAGTGCTAGAGATGCCGATTCACCCCTCCACTTT.

The gene calls are TRBV12-3 or TRBV12-4 and TRBJ1-1, with D possibly TRBD1 on 5 matching bases. CDR3 length equals 13 residues. V lost 7 bases to trimming and J lost 4 bases, with 13 bases between them. CDR3 bases: TGTGCCAGCAATCCAACAGGAGGCACTGAAGCTTTCTTT. The encoded protein is CASNPTGGTEAFF.

This clonotype was counted a few times. The chain carries TRBV4-2 and TRBJ2-7; 9 positions agree with TRBD2. Trimming cost V 1 base and J 4 bases; bases outside gene matches: 2. The CDR3 is 14 residues long. Per the germline V gene, CDR1 is LGHNA and CDR2 is YNFKEQ. CDR3 in DNA: TGTGCCAGCAGCCAAGGACTAGCGGAATACGAGCAGTACTTC. It specifies CASSQGLAEYEQYF.

The gene calls are TRBV7-9 and TRBJ2-2, with 9 bases matching TRBD1. The CDR3 has 15 amino acids. Trimming at V came to 5 bases and at J to 3 bases, leaving 4 bases not matched to a gene. Per the germline V gene, CDR1 is SEHNR and CDR2 is FQNEAQ (reference sequence). CDR3 protein: CASSPRDRDTGELFF. For the CDR3, the DNA is TGTGCCAGCAGCCCCCGGGACAGGGACACCGGGGAGCTGTTTTTT.